This T cell receptor (beta chain) was sequenced for a study of blood T cell repertoires in COVID-19. For the study at large: Specimens from acute and convalescent COVID-19 originated in the United States, Italy and Spain. PBMCs, B-cell-depleted T cells, or T cells provided the cDNA or gDNA that made up the material.

This clone was counted a single time. The CDR3 contains 15 residues. V lost 5 bases and J 0 bases, leaving 11 bases between the germline ends. Germline-derived CDR1 and CDR2 are MNHEY and SVGAGI. Authors' methods: Reference gene primer amplification gave nucleated cell count estimates. Here immunoSEQ multiplex PCR was the method, and the copy in TCRdb shows in-frame clones only, minus some. The DNA gave D and trimming, while V, J and clone size come from that table. Of about 95,000 clones in the sample, 81% were seen once. The rearrangement links TRBV6-5 to TRBJ1-3; maybe TRBD1 (5 bases). The sample comprised peripheral blood. The receptor comes from a man older than 75 with active or convalescent COVID-19. This CDR3 is CASSTGAISGNTIYF. CDR3 DNA: TGTGCCAGCAGTACAGGAGCTATCTCTGGAAACACCATATATTTT.